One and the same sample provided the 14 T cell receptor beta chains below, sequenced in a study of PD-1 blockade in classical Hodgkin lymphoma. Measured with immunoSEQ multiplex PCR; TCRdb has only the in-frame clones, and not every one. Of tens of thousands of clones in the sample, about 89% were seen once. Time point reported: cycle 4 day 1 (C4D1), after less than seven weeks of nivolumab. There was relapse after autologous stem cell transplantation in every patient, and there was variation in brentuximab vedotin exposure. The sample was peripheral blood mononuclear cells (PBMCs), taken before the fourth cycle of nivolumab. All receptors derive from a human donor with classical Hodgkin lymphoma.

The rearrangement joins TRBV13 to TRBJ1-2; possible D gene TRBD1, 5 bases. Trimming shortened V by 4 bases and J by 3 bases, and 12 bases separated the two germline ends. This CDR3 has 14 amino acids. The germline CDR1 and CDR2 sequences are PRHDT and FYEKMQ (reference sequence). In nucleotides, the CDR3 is TGTGCCAGCAGCTCACCCCGGGGGGACTATGGCTACACCTTC. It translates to CASSSPRGDYGYTF.

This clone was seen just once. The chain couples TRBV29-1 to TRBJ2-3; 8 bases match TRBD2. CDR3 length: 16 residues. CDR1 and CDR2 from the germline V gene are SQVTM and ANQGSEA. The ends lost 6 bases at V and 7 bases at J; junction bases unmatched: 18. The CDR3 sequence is CSVHLHQAGVPYTQYF. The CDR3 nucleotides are TGCAGCGTCCACCTACATCAAGCGGGAGTCCCATATACGCAGTATTTT.

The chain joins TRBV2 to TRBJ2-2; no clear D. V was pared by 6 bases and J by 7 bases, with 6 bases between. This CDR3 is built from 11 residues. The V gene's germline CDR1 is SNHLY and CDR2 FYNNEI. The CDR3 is CASSPLGELFF. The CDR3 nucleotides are TGTGCCAGCAGCCCCCTCGGGGAGCTGTTTTTT.

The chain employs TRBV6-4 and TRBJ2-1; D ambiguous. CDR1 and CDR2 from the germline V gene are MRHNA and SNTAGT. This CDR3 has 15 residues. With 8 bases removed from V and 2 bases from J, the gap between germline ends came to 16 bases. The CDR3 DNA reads TGTGCCAGCCGACACGGTCCCGTCCCCTACAATGAGCAGTTCTTC. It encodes CASRHGPVPYNEQFF.

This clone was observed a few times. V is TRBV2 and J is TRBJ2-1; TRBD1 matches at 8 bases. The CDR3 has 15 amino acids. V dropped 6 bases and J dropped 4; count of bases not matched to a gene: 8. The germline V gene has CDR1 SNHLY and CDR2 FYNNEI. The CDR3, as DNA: TGTGCCAGCAGGTCCGGACAGGGCCCTTACAATGAGCAGTTCTTC. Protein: CASRSGQGPYNEQFF. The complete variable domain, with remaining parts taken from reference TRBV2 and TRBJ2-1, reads EPEVTQTPSHQVTQMGQEVILRCVPISNHLYFYWYRQILGQKVEFLVSFYNNEISEKSEIFDDQFSVERPDGSNFTLKIRSTKLEDSAMYFCASRSGQGPYNEQFFGPGTRLTVL.

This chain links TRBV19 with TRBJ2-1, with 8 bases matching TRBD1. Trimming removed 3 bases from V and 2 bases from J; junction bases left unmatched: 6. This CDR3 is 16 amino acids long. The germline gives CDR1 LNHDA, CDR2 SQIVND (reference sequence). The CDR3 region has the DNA TGTGCCAGTAGTATGACAGGGGACTTAACCTACAATGAGCAGTTCTTC. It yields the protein CASSMTGDLTYNEQFF.

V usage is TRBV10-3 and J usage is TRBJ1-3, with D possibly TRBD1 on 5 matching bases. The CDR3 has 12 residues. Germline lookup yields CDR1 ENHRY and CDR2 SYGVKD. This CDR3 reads CGMRGDGNTIYF. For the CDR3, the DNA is TGTGGAATGAGGGGAGATGGAAACACCATATATTTT.

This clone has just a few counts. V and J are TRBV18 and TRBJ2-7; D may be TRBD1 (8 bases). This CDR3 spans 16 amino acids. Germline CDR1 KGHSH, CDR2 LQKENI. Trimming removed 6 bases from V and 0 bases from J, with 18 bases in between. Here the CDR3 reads CASSLTGGGPSYEQYF. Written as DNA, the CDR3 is TGTGCCAGCTCCCTTACAGGGGGAGGGCCCTCCTACGAGCAGTACTTC.

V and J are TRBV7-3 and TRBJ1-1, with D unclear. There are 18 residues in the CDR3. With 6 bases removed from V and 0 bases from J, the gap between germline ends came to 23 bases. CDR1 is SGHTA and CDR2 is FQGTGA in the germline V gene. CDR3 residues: CASSFPGRFVPLNTEAFF. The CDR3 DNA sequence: TGTGCCAGCAGTTTTCCCGGACGGTTCGTCCCGTTGAACACTGAAGCTTTCTTT.

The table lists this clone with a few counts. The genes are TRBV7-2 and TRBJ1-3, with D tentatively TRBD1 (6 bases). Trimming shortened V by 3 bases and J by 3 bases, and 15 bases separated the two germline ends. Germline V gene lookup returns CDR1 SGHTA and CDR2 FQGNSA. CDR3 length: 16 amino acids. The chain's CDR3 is CASSFLPGQDGNTIYF. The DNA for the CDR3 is TGTGCCAGCAGCTTCCTGCCGGGACAAGATGGAAACACCATATATTTT.

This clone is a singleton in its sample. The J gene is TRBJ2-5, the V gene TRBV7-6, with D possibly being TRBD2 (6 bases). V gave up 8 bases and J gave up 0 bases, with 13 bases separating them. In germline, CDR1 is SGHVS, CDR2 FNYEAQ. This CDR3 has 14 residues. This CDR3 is CASVGGAHQETQYF. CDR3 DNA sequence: TGTGCCAGCGTGGGCGGGGCCCACCAAGAGACCCAGTACTTC.

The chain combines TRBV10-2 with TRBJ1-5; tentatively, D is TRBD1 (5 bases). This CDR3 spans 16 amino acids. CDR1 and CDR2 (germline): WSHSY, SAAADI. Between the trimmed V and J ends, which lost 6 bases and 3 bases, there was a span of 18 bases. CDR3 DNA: TGCGCCAGCAGCATTACTGTGGGGCAAGTCAATCAGCCCCAGCATTTT. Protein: CASSITVGQVNQPQHF.

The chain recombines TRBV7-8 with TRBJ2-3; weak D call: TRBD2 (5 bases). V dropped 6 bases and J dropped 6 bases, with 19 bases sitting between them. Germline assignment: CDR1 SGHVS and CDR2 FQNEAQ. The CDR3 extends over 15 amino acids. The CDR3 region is CASSSQTIYGDTQYF. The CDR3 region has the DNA TGTGCCAGCAGTAGCCAGACTATCTACGGCGATACGCAGTATTTT.

CDR3 in amino acids: CASSLVGRPEQFF. The CDR3, as DNA: TGTGCCAGCAGCTTAGTCGGTAGACCTGAGCAGTTCTTC. The genes are TRBV7-9 and TRBJ2-1; no clear D gene. The CDR3 runs 13 residues. The V end was cut by 1 base, the J end by 9 bases, with 10 bases between. Looked up from germline, CDR1 is SEHNR and CDR2 is FQNEAQ (reference sequence). The full variable domain, its missing parts supplied by reference TRBV7-9 and TRBJ2-1, is DTGVSQNPRHKITKRGQNVTFRCDPISEHNRLYWYRQTLGQGPEFLTYFQNEAQLEKSRLLSDRFSAERPKGSFSTLEIQRTEQGDSAMYLCASSLVGRPEQFFGPGTRLTVL.